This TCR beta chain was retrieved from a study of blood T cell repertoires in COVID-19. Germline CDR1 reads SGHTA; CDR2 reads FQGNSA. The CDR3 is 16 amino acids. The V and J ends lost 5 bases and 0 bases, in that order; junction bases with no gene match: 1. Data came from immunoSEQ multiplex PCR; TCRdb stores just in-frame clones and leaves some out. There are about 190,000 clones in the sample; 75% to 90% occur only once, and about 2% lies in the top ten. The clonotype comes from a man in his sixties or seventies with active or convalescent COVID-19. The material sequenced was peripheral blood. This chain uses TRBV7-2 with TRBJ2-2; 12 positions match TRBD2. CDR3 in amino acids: CASSRTSGANTGELFF. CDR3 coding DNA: TGTGCCAGCAGCCGGACTAGCGGGGCGAACACCGGGGAGCTGTTTTTT.